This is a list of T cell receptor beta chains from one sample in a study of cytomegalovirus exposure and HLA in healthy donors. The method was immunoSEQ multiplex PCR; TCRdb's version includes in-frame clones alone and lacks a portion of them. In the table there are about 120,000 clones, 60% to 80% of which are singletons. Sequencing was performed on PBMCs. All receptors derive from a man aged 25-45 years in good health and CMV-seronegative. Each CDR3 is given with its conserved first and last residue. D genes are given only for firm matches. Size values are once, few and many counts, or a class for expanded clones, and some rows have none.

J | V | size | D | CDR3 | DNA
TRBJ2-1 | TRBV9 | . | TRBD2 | CASSAGVAGYNEQFF | TGTGCCAGCAGCGCTGGAGTAGCGGGTTACAATGAGCAGTTCTTC
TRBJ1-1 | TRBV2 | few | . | CASRTANTEAFF | TGTGCCAGCAGGACAGCGAACACTGAAGCTTTCTTT
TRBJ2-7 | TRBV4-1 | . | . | CASSQSGVYEQYF | TGCGCCAGCAGCCAATCAGGTGTCTACGAGCAGTACTTC
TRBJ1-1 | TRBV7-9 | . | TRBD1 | CASRPDRAGTEAFF | TGTGCCAGCAGGCCGGACAGGGCAGGCACTGAAGCTTTCTTT
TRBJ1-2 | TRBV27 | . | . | CASSSRGGLFYGYTF | TGTGCCAGCAGTTCGAGGGGAGGGCTTTTCTATGGCTACACCTTC
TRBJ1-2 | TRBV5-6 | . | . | CASSFIFSGNYGYTF | TGTGCCAGCAGCTTTATCTTTTCAGGGAACTATGGCTACACCTTC
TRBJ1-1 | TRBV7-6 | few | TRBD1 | CASSTRTGLNTEAFF | TGTGCCAGCAGCACCCGGACAGGGCTGAACACTGAAGCTTTCTTT
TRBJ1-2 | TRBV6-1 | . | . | CASSPRRAGGHVYTF | TGTGCCAGCAGTCCCCGCCGCGCGGGGGGCCATGTCTACACCTTC
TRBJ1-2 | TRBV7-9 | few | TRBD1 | CASSSQGYFSGYTF | TGTGCCAGCAGTTCACAGGGGTATTTTAGTGGCTACACCTTC
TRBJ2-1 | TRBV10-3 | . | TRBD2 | CAISEPGLASDEQFF | TGTGCCATCAGTGAGCCGGGACTAGCGTCGGACGAGCAGTTCTTC
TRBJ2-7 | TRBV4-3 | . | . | CASSLEQGAYEQYF | TGCGCCAGCAGTTTAGAACAAGGGGCCTACGAGCAGTACTTC
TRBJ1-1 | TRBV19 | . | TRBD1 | CASSILGQGLSGHMNTEAFF | TGTGCCAGTAGTATACTAGGACAGGGGTTGTCGGGCCATATGAACACTGAAGCTTTCTTT
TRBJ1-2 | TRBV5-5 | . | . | CASSSGVTNYGYTF | TGTGCCAGCAGCAGCGGAGTGACCAACTATGGCTACACCTTC
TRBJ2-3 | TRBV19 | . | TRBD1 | CASSDRGRGTDTQYF | TGTGCCAGTAGTGACAGGGGAAGGGGCACAGATACGCAGTATTTT
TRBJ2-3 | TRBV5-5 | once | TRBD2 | CASSPRPAGGPDTQYF | TGTGCCAGCAGCCCCCGTCCGGCGGGGGGGCCGGATACGCAGTATTTT
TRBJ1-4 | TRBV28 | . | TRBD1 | CASKPTGGSEKLFF | TGTGCCAGCAAACCGACAGGGGGCAGCGAAAAACTGTTTTTT
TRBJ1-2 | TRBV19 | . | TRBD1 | CASSTTGTGLANYGYTF | TGTGCCAGTAGCACAACCGGGACAGGGCTAGCAAACTATGGCTACACCTTC
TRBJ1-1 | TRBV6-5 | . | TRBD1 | CASNRQGVHTEAFF | TGTGCCAGCAATAGACAGGGGGTGCACACTGAAGCTTTCTTT
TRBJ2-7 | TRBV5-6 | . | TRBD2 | CASSDGLARGYEQYF | TGTGCCAGCAGCGATGGACTAGCGAGAGGCTACGAGCAGTACTTC
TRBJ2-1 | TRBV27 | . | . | CASSLARGDEQFF | TGTGCCAGCAGTTTAGCCAGGGGCGATGAGCAGTTCTTC
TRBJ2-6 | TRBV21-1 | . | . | CASSKDMGQGSSGANVLTF | TGTGCCAGCAGCAAAGATATGGGACAGGGAAGCTCTGGGGCCAACGTCCTGACTTTC
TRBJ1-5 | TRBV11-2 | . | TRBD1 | CASSLTPAGTGDSQPQHF | TGTGCCAGCAGCTTAACACCCGCCGGGACAGGGGATAGTCAGCCCCAGCATTTT